Listed below are T cell receptor beta chains from one sample, sequenced in a study of blood T cell repertoires in COVID-19. Libraries were prepared by immunoSEQ multiplex PCR; TCRdb keeps only in-frame clonotypes and omits some of them. The sample shows about 240,000 clones, about 85% of them seen only once. The material sequenced was peripheral blood. The receptors derive from a man aged 25 to 45 who had recovered from COVID-19. Both conserved end residues are part of each CDR3. A D gene is named only where the DNA matches it firmly. The size of a clone is reported for some rows only, either as once, few or many, or as a class for expanded clones.

abundance	v_gene	j_gene	d_gene	CDR3nt	CDR3aa
-	TRBV2	TRBJ1-4	TRBD1	TGTGCCAGCAGCTTAGGAGGACAGGTCGGGGAAAAACTGTTTTTT	CASSLGGQVGEKLFF
-	TRBV7-2	TRBJ2-1	TRBD2	TGTGCCAGCATCCAACGGGGGGGCCGCTACAATGAGCAGTTCTTC	CASIQRGGRYNEQFF
-	TRBV11-1	TRBJ2-5	TRBD2	TGTGCCAGCAGCTTCGGGTATGCGGGGGGGCCGGAGACCCAGTACTTC	CASSFGYAGGPETQYF
-	TRBV28	TRBJ1-2	-	TGTGCCAGCACGTCGGACAGTCTTGTCGGCTACACCTTC	CASTSDSLVGYTF
-	TRBV6-5	TRBJ1-3	-	TGTGCCAGCAGTTACTCGAGGGAGTCTGGAAACACCATATATTTT	CASSYSRESGNTIYF
-	TRBV10-3	TRBJ2-3	TRBD1	TGTGCCATCAGTGACGCCCGGACAGGGGCAGATACGCAGTATTTT	CAISDARTGADTQYF
-	TRBV3-1/TRBV3-2	TRBJ2-1	-	TGTGCCAGCAGCCAAGGACTCCCCCGGGAGCAGTTCTTC	CASSQGLPREQFF
-	TRBV19	TRBJ1-3	-	TGTGCCAGTAGTATAGTTTGGACTGCGAACTCTGGAAACACCATATATTTT	CASSIVWTANSGNTIYF
-	TRBV3-1/TRBV3-2	TRBJ1-4	-	TGTGCCAGCAGCCAAGATCTAATGGGTTCGGGGGGATCCGGTGAAAAACTGTTTTTT	CASSQDLMGSGGSGEKLFF
-	TRBV7-2	TRBJ2-5	-	TGTGCCAGCAGCTTTCGGGGGAGCCAAGAGACCCAGTACTTC	CASSFRGSQETQYF
-	TRBV18	TRBJ2-5	-	TGTGCCAGCTCACCGTGGGCCAAAGAGACCCAGTACTTC	CASSPWAKETQYF
-	TRBV7-3	TRBJ2-3	TRBD2	TGTGCCAGCAGCTCGGGGGGTGGCACAGATACGCAGTATTTT	CASSSGGGTDTQYF
-	TRBV27	TRBJ2-5	-	TGTGCCAGCAGTCCTTACGTCGCAGACCAAGAGACCCAGTACTTC	CASSPYVADQETQYF
-	TRBV2	TRBJ2-1	TRBD1	TGTGCCAGCAGCGCAGAAGCGACAGGGCGATTGGGAAATGAGCAGTTCTTC	CASSAEATGRLGNEQFF
-	TRBV28	TRBJ2-2	-	TGTGCCAGCATTTTCGGACAGAACACCGGGGAGCTGTTTTTT	CASIFGQNTGELFF
few	TRBV7-9	TRBJ2-3	TRBD1	TGTGCCAGCAGCTCCTCTACAGGGGGCTATTCAGATACGCAGTATTTT	CASSSSTGGYSDTQYF
-	TRBV18	TRBJ1-2	-	TGTGCCAGCTCACCGGTCCTCGGAGCCTTAAACTATGGCTACACCTTC	CASSPVLGALNYGYTF
-	TRBV5-4	TRBJ2-5	TRBD1	TGTGCCAGCAGCCGCATGACAGGGTTTTTAGAGACCCAGTACTTC	CASSRMTGFLETQYF
-	TRBV7-9	TRBJ1-1	-	TGTGCCAGCAGCCAGTCGGGGGTGAACACTGAAGCTTTCTTT	CASSQSGVNTEAFF
-	TRBV29-1	TRBJ1-1	-	TGCAGCGTTGAAGATCCGGCCCGTAGAGGGACTGAAGCTTTCTTT	CSVEDPARRGTEAFF
once	TRBV19	TRBJ2-5	TRBD2	TGTGCCAGTAAAAGCGGGGTAGTGGAGACCCAGTACTTC	CASKSGVVETQYF
-	TRBV3-1/TRBV3-2	TRBJ2-3	TRBD1	TGTGCCAGCAGACGGACAGGGGGCACAGATACGCAGTATTTT	CASRRTGGTDTQYF
-	TRBV6-1	TRBJ1-2	-	TGTGCCAGCAGTGAAGGAGATCGGTCCTATGGCTACACCTTC	CASSEGDRSYGYTF
once	TRBV27	TRBJ1-2	TRBD1	TGTGCCAGCAGAAACAGGGGGAACTATGGCTACACCTTC	CASRNRGNYGYTF
-	TRBV5-1	TRBJ2-5	TRBD1	TGCGCCAGCGGAACCGGACAGGGGGCGAGGGAGACCCAGTACTTC	CASGTGQGARETQYF
-	TRBV7-9	TRBJ1-1	TRBD1	TGTGCCAGCAGCCTTGAACAGGGGGAGACTGAAGCTTTCTTT	CASSLEQGETEAFF
-	TRBV19	TRBJ2-3	TRBD2	TGTGCCAGTATGTCTAGCGGGGGTTCAGATACGCAGTATTTT	CASMSSGGSDTQYF
medium-sized	TRBV4-2	TRBJ1-4	TRBD1	TGTGCCAGCAGCCAAGATAGGGGACAGGGGAATGAAAAACTGTTTTTT	CASSQDRGQGNEKLFF
-	TRBV11-2	TRBJ2-4	TRBD1	TGTGCCAGCAGCTTAGGGACAGGGTCAGGAAACATTCAGTACTTC	CASSLGTGSGNIQYF
-	TRBV4-1	TRBJ1-3	-	TGCGCCAGCAGCCAAGTGAGTACCTCCTCTGGAAACACCATATATTTT	CASSQVSTSSGNTIYF
-	TRBV5-1	TRBJ1-1	-	TGCGCCAGCAGCTTGGGGGAAACAGGGCCCCCGAAAGCTTTCTTT	CASSLGETGPPKAFF
-	TRBV7-9	TRBJ2-7	TRBD2	TGTGCCAGCAGACCGAAGGCGGGTGCGGGGGTAGTCGTGAAGCAGTACTTC	CASRPKAGAGVVVKQYF
-	TRBV5-6	TRBJ1-2	TRBD1	TGTGCCAGCAGCGGGGACAGGATTAACTATGGCTACACCTTC	CASSGDRINYGYTF
-	TRBV7-9	TRBJ1-2	-	TGTGCCAGCAGCTTACTCCGGCAGCGCTCTAACTATGGCTACACCTTC	CASSLLRQRSNYGYTF
once	TRBV5-6	TRBJ1-1	-	TGTGCCAGCAGCACCCTGGGGCTTGGGGTTCAAAATGAAGCTTTCTTT	CASSTLGLGVQNEAFF
-	TRBV6-5	TRBJ1-4	-	TGTGCCAGCATTAAGAAAAGGGAGGCCTGGGGAAAACTGTTTTTT	CASIKKREAWGKLFF
-	TRBV7-9	TRBJ1-4	-	TGTGCCGGAATGGATCAGGCCCATTCGGAAAAACTGTTTTTT	CAGMDQAHSEKLFF
-	TRBV7-2	TRBJ2-1	TRBD2	TGTGCCAGCAGCCCAACTAGCGGGGATGAGCAGTTCTTC	CASSPTSGDEQFF
-	TRBV5-4	TRBJ2-5	-	TGTGCCAGCAGCTTGGCCACAGGGAATCAAGAGACCCAGTACTTC	CASSLATGNQETQYF
-	TRBV5-4	TRBJ2-1	-	TGTGCCAGCAGCTTCGGTTCACAGAGCTACAATGAGCAGTTCTTC	CASSFGSQSYNEQFF
-	TRBV28	TRBJ2-1	-	TGTGCCAGCAGCAGCGGAGGACTACAGCTCTACAATGAGCAGTTCTTC	CASSSGGLQLYNEQFF
few	TRBV7-9	TRBJ2-2	TRBD1	TGTGCCAGCAGCTTCCCCCGACAGGGAGAAACCGGGGAGCTGTTTTTT	CASSFPRQGETGELFF
once	TRBV6-2/TRBV6-3	TRBJ2-3	TRBD1	TGTGCCAGCAGTGGGACAGGAGCGACGGGAGATACGCAGTATTTT	CASSGTGATGDTQYF
once	TRBV5-1	TRBJ2-7	TRBD1	TGCGCCAGCAGCTTGGGACAGGGTTCCTACGAGCAGTACTTC	CASSLGQGSYEQYF
-	TRBV6-5	TRBJ2-1	TRBD2	TGTGCCAGCAGAAAACCGGGACTAGCGAGGAATGAGCAGTTCTTC	CASRKPGLARNEQFF
-	TRBV9	TRBJ2-3	TRBD2	TGTGCCAGCAGCGGGCGAAGAACTAGCGGAATCACAGATACGCAGTATTTT	CASSGRRTSGITDTQYF
-	TRBV2	TRBJ1-2	TRBD1	TGTGCCAGCCGGGGACAGGGGAACGATGGCTACACCTTC	CASRGQGNDGYTF
few	TRBV3-1/TRBV3-2	TRBJ1-6	-	TGTGCCAGCAGCCAAGATTCAGGGACCTATAATTCACCCCTCCACTTT	CASSQDSGTYNSPLHF
-	TRBV19	TRBJ1-4	-	TGTGCCTCAAGCCCACAGGATTTGGGTGAAAAACTGTTTTTT	CASSPQDLGEKLFF